Shown below are 24 T cell receptor beta chains from a single sample sequenced in a study of T cell changes during pregnancy in multiple sclerosis. Only in-frame clones appear in the TCRdb table, and some are missing; sequencing was by immunoSEQ multiplex PCR. The sample comprises around 92,000 clones, over 85% of which are singletons, and around 0.99% rests with the top ten. Sequences were derived from peripheral blood, sampled after pregnancy. These receptors were collected from a female donor with multiple sclerosis, enrolled in a pregnancy study.

This chain joins TRBV28 and TRBJ2-1; 9 bases line up with TRBD2. This CDR3 contains 14 residues. Per the germline V gene, CDR1 is MDHEN and CDR2 is SYDVKM. V shed 1 base and J 9 bases; nucleotides not matched to a gene: 4. The CDR3 protein is CASSLYPSGTEQFF. The CDR3 region has the DNA TGTGCCAGCAGTTTATACCCTAGCGGGACTGAGCAGTTCTTC.

The CDR3 loop is CSVLDAGLTNEKLFF. In nucleotides, the CDR3 is TGCAGCGTTCTTGACGCAGGGTTAACTAATGAAAAACTGTTTTTT. The chain employs TRBV29-1 and TRBJ1-4; maybe TRBD1 (5 bases). This CDR3 comprises 15 residues. Germline V lookup: CDR1 SQVTM, CDR2 ANQGSEA. Trimming took 5 bases from V and 1 from J, leaving 14 bases between them. Full variable domain (remainder filled in from reference TRBV29-1 and TRBJ1-4): SAVISQKPSRDICQRGTSLTIQCQVDSQVTMMFWYRQQPGQSLTLIATANQGSEATYESGFVIDKFPISRPNLTFSTLTVSNMSPEDSSIYLCSVLDAGLTNEKLFFGSGTQLSVL.

The rearrangement links TRBV5-7 to TRBJ1-3, with D uncertain. TRBV5-7 is treated as an ORF (open reading frame) with a function not yet certain. This CDR3 has 16 amino acids. The V end was cut by 2 bases, the J end by 0 bases, with 12 bases between. The DNA of the CDR3 is TGTGCCAGCAGCTTAGCCCCGATGGTCTCTGGAAACACCATATATTTT. It codes for CASSLAPMVSGNTIYF.

This sequence joins TRBV28 and TRBJ1-2; D unclear. Trimming took off 7 bases at V and 1 base at J, with 13 bases between the two ends. The germline gives CDR1 MDHEN, CDR2 SYDVKM. CDR3 length equals 14 residues. The CDR3 region is CASTNNYLNYGYTF. Written as DNA, the CDR3 is TGTGCCAGCACCAACAACTACCTTAACTATGGCTACACCTTC.

The rearrangement uses TRBV19 and TRBJ1-1; D might be TRBD1 (5 bases). This CDR3 contains 16 residues. The germline V and J ends were trimmed by 0 bases and 5 bases, with 16 bases remaining between them. CDR1 and CDR2 (germline): LNHDA, SQIVND (reference sequence). CDR3 sequence reads: CASSIDLWVGGTEAFF. In DNA form, the CDR3 reads TGTGCCAGTAGTATAGATCTTTGGGTGGGGGGAACTGAAGCTTTCTTT.

The rearrangement uses TRBV28 and TRBJ2-7; 12 bases are a match to TRBD1. Trimming took 5 bases from V and 3 from J; bases not matched to a gene: 8. The CDR3 spans 16 residues. The V gene's germline CDR1 is MDHEN and CDR2 SYDVKM. CDR3: CASSLGQGALHYEQYF. The CDR3 DNA sequence: TGTGCCAGCAGTCTGGGACAGGGGGCCCTTCACTACGAGCAGTACTTC.

The chain combines TRBV12-5 with TRBJ2-3; TRBD2 matches at 7 bases. V lost 0 bases, J lost 10 bases, and 22 bases stayed unmatched. The CDR3 runs 19 residues. Germline CDR1 and CDR2: LGHNT and FRNRAP. The CDR3 DNA reads TGTGCTAGTGGTTTGGTACCTGTGGGGCCGGAACTAGCGCCCCATCCGCAGTATTTT. As protein: CASGLVPVGPELAPHPQYF.

V and J are TRBV28 and TRBJ2-3; D unclear. From germline, CDR1 is MDHEN and CDR2 SYDVKM. Trimming removed 5 bases at V and 4 bases at J, with 13 bases between. The CDR3 extends over 14 amino acids. The CDR3 reads CASSKVAAADTQYF. In nucleotides, the CDR3 is TGTGCCAGCAGTAAGGTTGCGGCGGCAGATACGCAGTATTTT.

This chain joins TRBV7-9 and TRBJ2-1, with D uncertain. The CDR3 consists of 12 residues. The germline CDR1 and CDR2 sequences are SEHNR and FQNEAQ (reference sequence). The ends were cut back, 6 bases at V and 7 bases at J, with 10 bases in the middle. CDR3 in DNA: TGTGCCAGCAGTCAGCGCAAAAATGAGCAGTTCTTC. It is translated as CASSQRKNEQFF.

This clone was seen just once. The chain joins TRBV2 to TRBJ1-2; D is unclear. With 2 bases removed from V and 5 bases from J, the gap between germline ends came to 12 bases. CDR3 length: 14 amino acids. Germline CDR1 SNHLY, CDR2 FYNNEI. As DNA, the CDR3 is TGTGCCAGCAGTGAATGGAGGGCGGGGTATGGCTACACCTTC. It translates to CASSEWRAGYGYTF.

The sample holds a few counts of this clone. This chain's CDR3 is CASSPPSGIKNIQYF. DNA for the CDR3: TGTGCCAGCTCACCACCGTCAGGGATAAAAAACATTCAGTACTTC. The rearrangement joins TRBV18 to TRBJ2-4, with D possibly TRBD1 on 5 matching bases. Trimming shortened V by 0 bases and J by 4 bases, and 10 bases separated the two germline ends. CDR3 length equals 15 residues. Germline CDR1 and CDR2: KGHSH and LQKENI.

The chain combines TRBV2 with TRBJ1-2; 10 bases are shared with TRBD1. Germline assignment: CDR1 SNHLY and CDR2 FYNNEI. Unmatched junction bases numbered 5, after V lost 6 bases and J lost 7 bases. The CDR3 contains 13 residues. CDR3 DNA sequence: TGTGCCAGCAGATGGACAGGGGGGGGTGGCTACACCTTC. Translating gives CASRWTGGGGYTF.

The rearrangement links TRBV5-6 to TRBJ2-7; perhaps TRBD1 as D (6 bases). V shed 6 bases and J shed 3 bases, with 16 bases lying between them. The CDR3 is made up of 14 amino acids. Germline V gene sequence: CDR1 SGHDT, CDR2 YYEEEE. The CDR3 nucleotides read TGTGCCAGCACCCGGACAGCCCTAATCTACGAGCAGTACTTC. Translated: CASTRTALIYEQYF.

The genes are TRBV25-1 and TRBJ1-1, with a weak D call TRBD1 (5 bases). The CDR3 contains 13 residues. The V gene's germline CDR1 is MGHDK and CDR2 SYGVNS. V lost 6 bases to trimming and J lost 7 bases, with 15 bases between them. CDR3 DNA: TGTGCCAGCAGGAGGATGGGGCGAAGTGAAGCTTTCTTT. As protein: CASRRMGRSEAFF.

The rearrangement uses TRBV4-1 and TRBJ2-7; TRBD1 matches 10 bases. The germline V gene encodes CDR1 MGHRA and CDR2 YSYEKL. The CDR3 covers 16 residues. Trimming removed 3 bases from V and 4 bases from J; junction bases left unmatched: 9. The CDR3 spells CASSQNGGQGGYEQYF. As DNA, the CDR3 is TGCGCCAGCAGCCAGAACGGAGGACAGGGGGGATACGAGCAGTACTTC.

The chain carries TRBV4-2 and TRBJ2-5; tentative D call: TRBD2 (5 bases). CDR3 size: 18 residues. CDR1 LGHNA and CDR2 YNFKEQ come from the germline V gene. Trimming cost V 1 base and J 5 bases, with 23 bases left between them. As DNA, the CDR3 is TGTGCCAGCAGCCAAGGTAATACCCCAGGACTGTTGACGGAGACCCAGTACTTC. It yields the protein CASSQGNTPGLLTETQYF.

J is TRBJ2-7 and V is TRBV18; TRBD1 agrees at 7 bases. This CDR3 is 15 amino acids long. The V gene end was trimmed by 2 bases and the J gene end by 4 bases; junction bases not matched to a gene: 8. Germline V CDR1 and CDR2: KGHSH, LQKENI. The CDR3 nucleotides are TGTGCCAGCTCACCAAAGGCGGACAGGATATACGAGCAGTACTTC. Translation: CASSPKADRIYEQYF.

This sequence joins TRBV18 and TRBJ2-7; 7 positions agree with TRBD2. J was trimmed by 3 bases and V by 0 bases; bases with no gene match: 8. CDR3 length: 16 amino acids. Germline V gives CDR1 KGHSH, CDR2 LQKENI. DNA of the CDR3: TGTGCCAGCTCACCACCTACCTCTAGCGGTAGCTACGAGCAGTACTTC. It codes for CASSPPTSSGSYEQYF.

The CDR3 loop is CASKLVATVTDTQYF. The CDR3 bases are TGTGCCAGCAAGTTGGTCGCGACTGTGACAGATACGCAGTATTTT. This chain links TRBV6-1 with TRBJ2-3; D not certain. This CDR3 contains 15 residues. V was cut by 7 bases and J by 3 bases, with 17 bases left in between. Germline V gives CDR1 MNHNS, CDR2 SASEGT.

Comment on this clone: Other nucleotide sequences in the sample specify the same CDR3. The CDR3 DNA sequence: TGTGCCAGCAGCCAAGATCGACTAGCGGGCACAGATACGCAGTATTTT. Amino acid sequence: CASSQDRLAGTDTQYF. The rearrangement joins TRBV4-2 to TRBJ2-3; 9 bases map to TRBD2. The CDR3 runs 16 residues. From germline, CDR1 is LGHNA and CDR2 YNFKEQ. V shed 0 bases, J shed 1 base, and the junction held 2 bases outside the gene matches.

The chain combines TRBV2 with TRBJ2-7; D may be TRBD2 (6 bases). Trimming pared 1 base from V and 2 bases from J, leaving 12 bases between. This CDR3 has 15 amino acids. The germline V gene encodes CDR1 SNHLY and CDR2 FYNNEI. The CDR3 reads CASSEGGTGAYEQYF. The CDR3 bases are TGTGCCAGCAGTGAAGGCGGGACTGGGGCCTACGAGCAGTACTTC.

This chain links TRBV19 with TRBJ2-7; possibly TRBD1 for D (7 bases). V was pared by 9 bases and J by 3 bases, with 21 bases between. Germline-derived CDR1 and CDR2 are LNHDA and SQIVND (reference sequence). This CDR3 spans 15 amino acids. In DNA form, the CDR3 reads TGTGCCAGCTCACCCTATGCAGGGGGACTCTACGAGCAGTACTTC. It yields the protein CASSPYAGGLYEQYF.

This chain links TRBV28 with TRBJ2-7; a possible D gene is TRBD2 (6 bases). V was shortened by 3 bases and J by 3 bases, with 15 bases between the two germline ends. The CDR3 covers 15 residues. The germline CDR1 and CDR2 sequences are MDHEN and SYDVKM. The CDR3 here is CASSLGGSAVYEQYF. The DNA for the CDR3 is TGTGCCAGCAGTTTGGGGGGTTCGGCAGTCTACGAGCAGTACTTC.

J is TRBJ2-7 and V is TRBV2, with TRBD2 matching 8 bases. Germline V CDR1 and CDR2: SNHLY, FYNNEI. With V trimmed by 10 bases and J by 4 bases, 15 bases remained unmatched. The CDR3 is 15 residues long. The CDR3 sequence: CATNEYLGGRYEQYF. CDR3 nucleotides: TGTGCCACCAACGAGTATCTAGGCGGGAGGTACGAGCAGTACTTC.